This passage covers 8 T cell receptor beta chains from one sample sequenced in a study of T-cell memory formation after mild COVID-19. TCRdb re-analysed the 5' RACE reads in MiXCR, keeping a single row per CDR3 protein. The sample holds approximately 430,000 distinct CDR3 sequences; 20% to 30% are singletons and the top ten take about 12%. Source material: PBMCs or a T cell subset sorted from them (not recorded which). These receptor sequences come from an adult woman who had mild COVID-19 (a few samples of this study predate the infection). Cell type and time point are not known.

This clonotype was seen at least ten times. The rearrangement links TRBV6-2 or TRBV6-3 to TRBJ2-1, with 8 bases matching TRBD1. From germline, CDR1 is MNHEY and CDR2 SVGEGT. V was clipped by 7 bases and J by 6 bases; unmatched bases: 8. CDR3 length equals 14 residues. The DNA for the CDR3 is TGTGCCAGCATCCCAGGGGGCCTTTCCAATGAGCAGTTCTTC. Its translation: CASIPGGLSNEQFF.

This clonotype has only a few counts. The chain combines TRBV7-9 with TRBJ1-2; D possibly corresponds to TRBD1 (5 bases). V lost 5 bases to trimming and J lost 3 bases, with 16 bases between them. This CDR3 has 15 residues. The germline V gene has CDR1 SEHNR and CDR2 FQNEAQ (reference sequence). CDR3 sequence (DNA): TGTGCCAGCAGCGCATCGGGAAGGGGAGACTATGGCTACACCTTC. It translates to CASSASGRGDYGYTF.

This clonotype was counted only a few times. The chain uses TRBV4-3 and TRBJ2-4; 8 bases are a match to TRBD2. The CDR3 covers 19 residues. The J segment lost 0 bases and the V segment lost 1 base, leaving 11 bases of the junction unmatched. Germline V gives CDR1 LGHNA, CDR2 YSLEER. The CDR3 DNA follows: TGCGCCAGCAGCCAAGTCGCGGGGGGCGGAAAACTAGCCAAAAACATTCAGTACTTC. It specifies CASSQVAGGGKLAKNIQYF.

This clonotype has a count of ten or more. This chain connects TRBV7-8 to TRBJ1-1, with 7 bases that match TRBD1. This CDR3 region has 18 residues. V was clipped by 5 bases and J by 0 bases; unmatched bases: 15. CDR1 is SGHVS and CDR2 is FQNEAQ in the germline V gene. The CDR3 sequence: CASSIRYGTASMNTEAFF. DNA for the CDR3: TGTGCCAGCAGCATAAGATACGGGACAGCGTCAATGAACACTGAAGCTTTCTTT. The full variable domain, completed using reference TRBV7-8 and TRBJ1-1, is GAGVSQSPRYKVAKRGQDVALRCDPISGHVSLFWYQQALGQGPEFLTYFQNEAQLDKSGLPSDRFFAERPEGSVSTLKIQRTQQEDSAVYLCASSIRYGTASMNTEAFFGQGTRLTVV.

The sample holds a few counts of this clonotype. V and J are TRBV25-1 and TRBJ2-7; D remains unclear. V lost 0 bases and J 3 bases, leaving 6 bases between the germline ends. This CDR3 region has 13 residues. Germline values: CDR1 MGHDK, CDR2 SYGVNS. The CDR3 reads CASSEYVGYEQYF. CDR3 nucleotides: TGTGCCAGCAGTGAATATGTCGGCTACGAGCAGTACTTC.

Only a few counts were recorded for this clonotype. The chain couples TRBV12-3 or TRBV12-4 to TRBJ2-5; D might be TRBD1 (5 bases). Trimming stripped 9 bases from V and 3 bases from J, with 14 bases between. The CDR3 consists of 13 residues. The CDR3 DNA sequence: TGTGCCAGTTCGTGGGGCAGCAAAGAGACCCAGTACTTC. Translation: CASSWGSKETQYF.

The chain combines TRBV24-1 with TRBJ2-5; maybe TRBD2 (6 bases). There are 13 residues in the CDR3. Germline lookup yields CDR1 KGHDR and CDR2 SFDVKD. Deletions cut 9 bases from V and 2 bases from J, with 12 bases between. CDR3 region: CATAGSGQETQYF. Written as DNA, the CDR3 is TGTGCCACCGCGGGATCGGGGCAAGAGACCCAGTACTTC.

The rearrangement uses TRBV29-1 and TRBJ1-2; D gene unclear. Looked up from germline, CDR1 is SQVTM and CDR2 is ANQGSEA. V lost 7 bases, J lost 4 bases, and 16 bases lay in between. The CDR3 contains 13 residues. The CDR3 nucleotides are TGCAGCGCCCTTGGCGAACTGACCTATGGCTACACCTTC. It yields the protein CSALGELTYGYTF. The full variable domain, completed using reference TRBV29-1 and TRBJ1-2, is SAVISQKPSRDICQRGTSLTIQCQVDSQVTMMFWYRQQPGQSLTLIATANQGSEATYESGFVIDKFPISRPNLTFSTLTVSNMSPEDSSIYLCSALGELTYGYTFGSGTRLTVV.